The entry that follows covers one TCR beta chain sequence. The data derive from a study of cytomegalovirus exposure and HLA in healthy donors. Germline loops: CDR1 MNHEY, CDR2 SMNVEV (reference sequence). The CDR3 has 15 amino acids. Trimming took 8 bases from V and 6 from J, leaving 17 bases between them. The PCR made use of 60 Vbeta and 13 Jbeta primers. Data came from immunoSEQ multiplex PCR; TCRdb stores just in-frame clones and leaves some out. The sample carries approximately 70,000 clones, around three quarters recorded once. Sequences were obtained from PBMCs. The chain joins TRBV27 to TRBJ1-6; D is possibly TRBD1 (6 bases). The sequence derives from a man aged 50 to 59 in good health and CMV-seronegative. The CDR3 nucleotides read TGTGCCAGCCGAAGGACAGAGAGGCCTAATTCACCCCTCCACTTT. Its translation is CASRRTERPNSPLHF.